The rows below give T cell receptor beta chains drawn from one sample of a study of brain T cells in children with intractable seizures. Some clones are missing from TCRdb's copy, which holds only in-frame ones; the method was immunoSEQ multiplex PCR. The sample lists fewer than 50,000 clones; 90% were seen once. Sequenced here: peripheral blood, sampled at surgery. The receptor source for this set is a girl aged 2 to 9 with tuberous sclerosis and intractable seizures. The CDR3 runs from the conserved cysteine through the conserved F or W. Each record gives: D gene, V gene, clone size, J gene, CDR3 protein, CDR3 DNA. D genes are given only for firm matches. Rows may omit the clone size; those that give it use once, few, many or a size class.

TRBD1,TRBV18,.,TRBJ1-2,CASSPTRGRGYTF,TGTGCCAGCTCACCAACCAGGGGGCGAGGCTACACCTTC
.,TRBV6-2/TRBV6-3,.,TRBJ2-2,CASSSSRDHNTGELFF,TGTGCCAGCAGTAGCTCCCGGGACCATAACACCGGGGAGCTGTTTTTT
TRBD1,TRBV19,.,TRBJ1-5,CASTKRVDRASNQPQHF,TGTGCCAGTACCAAGAGGGTTGACAGGGCTAGCAATCAGCCCCAGCATTTT
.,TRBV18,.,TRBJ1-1,CASSHVPPNTEAFF,TGTGCCAGCTCCCACGTCCCGCCTAACACTGAAGCTTTCTTT
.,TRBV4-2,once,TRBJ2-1,CASSQDYGGSYNEQFF,TGTGCCAGCAGCCAAGATTACGGGGGTTCCTACAATGAGCAGTTCTTC
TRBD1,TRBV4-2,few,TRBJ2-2,CASSLKTGGNTGELFF,TGTGCCAGCAGCCTCAAGACAGGGGGCAACACCGGGGAGCTGTTTTTT
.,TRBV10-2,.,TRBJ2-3,CASRPSVSTDTQYF,TGCGCCAGCAGACCCAGCGTAAGCACAGATACGCAGTATTTT
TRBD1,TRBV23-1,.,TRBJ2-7,CASNGTVVRYEQYF,TGCGCCAGTAACGGGACAGTTGTTCGCTACGAGCAGTACTTC
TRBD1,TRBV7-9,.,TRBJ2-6,CASSLGQGASGANVLTF,TGTGCCAGCAGCTTGGGACAGGGGGCGTCCGGGGCCAACGTCCTGACTTTC
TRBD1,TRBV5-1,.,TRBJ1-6,CASSLVGQASSYNSPLHF,TGCGCCAGCAGCTTGGTCGGACAGGCTAGCTCCTATAATTCACCCCTCCACTTT
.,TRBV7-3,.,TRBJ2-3,CASTLSAGRGDTQYF,TGTGCCAGCACTCTTTCGGCGGGGCGGGGAGATACGCAGTATTTT
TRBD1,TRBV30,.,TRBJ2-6,CAWSVTGVSGANVLTF,TGTGCCTGGAGTGTCACAGGGGTCTCTGGGGCCAACGTCCTGACTTTC
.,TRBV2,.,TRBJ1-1,CASSVDGNTEAFF,TGTGCCAGCAGTGTGGATGGGAACACTGAAGCTTTCTTT
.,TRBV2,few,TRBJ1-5,CASSAGFPQQPQHF,TGTGCCAGCAGTGCAGGGTTCCCCCAACAGCCCCAGCATTTT
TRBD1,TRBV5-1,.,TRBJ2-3,CASSLAGTEYTDTQYF,TGCGCCAGCAGCTTGGCCGGGACAGAGTACACAGATACGCAGTATTTT
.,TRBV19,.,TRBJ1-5,CASNPGGGFSNQPQHF,TGTGCCAGTAACCCGGGGGGGGGCTTTAGCAATCAGCCCCAGCATTTT
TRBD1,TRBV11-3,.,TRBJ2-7,CASSLDRTGAFYEQYF,TGTGCCAGCAGCTTAGATCGGACAGGGGCTTTTTACGAGCAGTACTTC
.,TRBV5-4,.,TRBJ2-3,CASSERVLGTDTQYF,TGTGCCAGCAGCGAGAGGGTCCTCGGCACAGATACGCAGTATTTT
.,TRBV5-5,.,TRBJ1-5,CASSFTGQPQHF,TGTGCCAGCAGCTTTACGGGGCAGCCCCAGCATTTT
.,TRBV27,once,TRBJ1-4,CASSLSPRYEKLFF,TGTGCCAGCAGTTTATCCCCCCGATATGAAAAACTGTTTTTT
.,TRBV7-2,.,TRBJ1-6,CASSLGQAILSPLHF,TGTGCCAGCAGCTTAGGCCAGGCGATACTTTCACCCCTCCACTTT
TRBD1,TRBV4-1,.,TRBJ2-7,CASSPFGTDSSYEQYF,TGCGCCAGCAGCCCATTCGGGACAGATAGCTCCTACGAGCAGTACTTC
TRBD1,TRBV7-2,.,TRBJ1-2,CASSQIRGNYGYTF,TGTGCCAGCAGCCAAATCAGGGGGAACTATGGCTACACCTTC
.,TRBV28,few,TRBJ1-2,CASSPFGWGEGYTF,TGTGCCAGCAGTCCTTTTGGGTGGGGGGAAGGCTACACCTTC
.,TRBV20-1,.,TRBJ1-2,CGVNYGYTF,TGCGGGGTTAACTATGGCTACACCTTC
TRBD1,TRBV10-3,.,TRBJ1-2,CAISAGTDNYGYTF,TGTGCCATCAGTGCAGGGACAGATAACTATGGCTACACCTTC
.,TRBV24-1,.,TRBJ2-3,CATSPGGGGTDTQYF,TGTGCCACCAGTCCAGGAGGGGGGGGGACAGATACGCAGTATTTT
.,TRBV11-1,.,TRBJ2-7,CASSLARGMYEQYF,TGTGCCAGCAGCTTAGCCCGGGGTATGTACGAGCAGTACTTC
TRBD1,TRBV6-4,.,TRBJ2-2,CASSGGTTGELFF,TGTGCCAGCTCAGGGGGCACCACCGGGGAGCTGTTTTTT
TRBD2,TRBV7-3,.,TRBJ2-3,CASSLRRGTATDTQYF,TGTGCCAGCAGCTTAAGGCGGGGGACCGCCACAGATACGCAGTATTTT
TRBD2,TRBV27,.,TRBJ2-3,CASSQRSGGSTDTQYF,TGTGCCAGCAGTCAACGTAGCGGGGGGAGCACAGATACGCAGTATTTT
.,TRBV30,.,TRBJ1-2,CAWSVTGNYGYTF,TGTGCCTGGAGTGTAACGGGCAACTATGGCTACACCTTC
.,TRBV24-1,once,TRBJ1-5,CATSEGRVGQPQHF,TGTGCCACCAGTGAGGGCAGGGTAGGACAGCCCCAGCATTTT
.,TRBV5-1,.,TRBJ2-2,CASSLQGRVGELFF,TGCGCCAGCAGCTTGCAGGGGAGGGTCGGGGAGCTGTTTTTT
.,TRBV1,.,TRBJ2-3,CTSSHSSGGEGTDTQYF,TGCACCAGCAGCCATTCTAGCGGGGGCGAGGGCACAGATACGCAGTATTTT
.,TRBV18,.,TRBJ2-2,CASSPYSGELFF,TGTGCCAGCTCACCTTACTCCGGGGAGCTGTTTTTT
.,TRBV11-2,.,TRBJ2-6,CASSSDLFAGANVLTF,TGTGCCAGCAGCTCTGATCTATTCGCTGGGGCCAACGTCCTGACTTTC
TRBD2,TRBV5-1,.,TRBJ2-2,CASSPLAGANTGELFF,TGCGCCAGCAGCCCCTTAGCGGGGGCCAACACCGGGGAGCTGTTTTTT